Reported below is one T cell receptor (beta chain). Its antigen is not identified. Prepared libraries of TCR beta cDNA carried unique molecular identifiers. Roughly 500,000 cDNA molecules were obtained from around 1 to 9.1 million T cells. Each CDR3 protein is one row after TCRdb ran MiXCR on the PCR reads. The profile shows about 540,000 distinct CDR3 sequences, around a third of them singletons. The sample is drawn from a study of post-analysis software for immune sequencing data. Study information: Relapsing-remitting, secondary progressive and progressive-relapsing multiple sclerosis were all included among the disease courses.

The CDR3 length is 14 residues. Germline-derived CDR1 and CDR2 are MGHRA and YSYEKL. Trimming removed 0 bases from V and 0 bases from J, with 5 bases in between. Study-level points and caveats: People with multiple sclerosis had a significantly lower normalized Chao1 diversity than controls did. About five TRBV segments appeared more often in patients than in controls, and TRBV5-6, TRBV5-1 and TRBV20-1 were among these. Samples from one preparation batch, clustered by F measure, grouped strongly together.

The rearrangement uses TRBV4-1 and TRBJ1-2; D gene unclear. The TCR comes from a girl under 18 with multiple sclerosis. Sequencing was carried out using blood. CDR3 amino acids: CASSQEPTNYGYTF. Here the CDR3 DNA reads TGCGCCAGCAGCCAAGAACCGACTAACTATGGCTACACCTTC.